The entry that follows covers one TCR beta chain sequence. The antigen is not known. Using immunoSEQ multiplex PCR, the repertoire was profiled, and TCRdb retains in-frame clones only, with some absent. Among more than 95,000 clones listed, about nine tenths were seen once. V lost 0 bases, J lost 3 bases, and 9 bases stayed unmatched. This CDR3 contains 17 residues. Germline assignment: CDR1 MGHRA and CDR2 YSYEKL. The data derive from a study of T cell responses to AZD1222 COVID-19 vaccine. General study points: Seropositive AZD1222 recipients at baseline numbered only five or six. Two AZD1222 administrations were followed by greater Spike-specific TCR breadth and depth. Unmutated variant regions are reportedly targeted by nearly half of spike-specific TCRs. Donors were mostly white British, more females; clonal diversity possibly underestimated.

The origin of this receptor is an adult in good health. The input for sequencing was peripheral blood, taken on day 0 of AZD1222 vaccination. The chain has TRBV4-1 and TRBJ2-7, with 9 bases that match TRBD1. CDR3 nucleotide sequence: TGCGCCAGCAGCCAAGATGGGGGACAGGGTAGCTTCTACGAGCAGTACTTC. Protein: CASSQDGGQGSFYEQYF.